Following are 9 T cell receptor beta chains from one sample sequenced in a study of control samples from healthy donors and cancer patients. Libraries were prepared by immunoSEQ multiplex PCR; TCRdb keeps only in-frame clonotypes and omits some of them. The profile shows fewer than 90,000 clones, about 88% of them singletons. Sequencing was done on a sample of blood. The receptors were sampled from a woman aged 45-65 years in good health.

This chain joins TRBV2 and TRBJ1-2; D gene unclear. With 1 base removed from V and 4 bases from J, the gap between germline ends came to 7 bases. The CDR3 length is 13 residues. Germline V gene lookup returns CDR1 SNHLY and CDR2 FYNNEI. The CDR3 DNA sequence: TGTGCCAGCAGTGAAGAGAAGGTCTATGGCTACACCTTC. It codes for CASSEEKVYGYTF.

This rearrangement joins TRBV9 to TRBJ2-1, with D possibly being TRBD2 (5 bases). Trimming pared 0 bases from V and 0 bases from J, leaving 10 bases between. Per the germline V gene, CDR1 is SGDLS and CDR2 is YYNGEE. The CDR3 runs 16 residues. CDR3 protein: CASSVVTGSSYNEQFF. The CDR3 DNA sequence: TGTGCCAGCAGCGTAGTAACGGGGAGCTCCTACAATGAGCAGTTCTTC.

The chain recombines TRBV23-1 with TRBJ2-1; 7 positions match TRBD1. TRBV23-1 is an open reading frame, and its role is uncertain. Germline trimming cut 0 bases from V and 1 base from J; bases unmatched to any gene: 6. The CDR3 contains 17 residues. The CDR3 loop reads CASSQSGQPLSYNEQFF. CDR3 nucleotide sequence: TGCGCCAGCAGTCAATCGGGACAGCCGTTATCCTACAATGAGCAGTTCTTC.

This clone was detected only once. The V call is TRBV30, the J call TRBJ1-6; D remains ambiguous. V shed 5 bases and J shed 10 bases, with 18 bases lying between them. Germline assignment: CDR1 GTSNPN and CDR2 SVGIG (reference sequence). The CDR3 extends over 14 amino acids. The CDR3, as DNA: TGTGCCTGGGAGGACGGCCCGTTTCCATCACCCCTCCACTTT. It is translated as CAWEDGPFPSPLHF. Based on the CDR3 plus reference TRBV30 and TRBJ1-6, the full variable domain is SQTIHQWPATLVQPVGSPLSLECTVEGTSNPNLYWYRQAAGRGLQLLFYSVGIGQISSEVPQNLSASRPQDRQFILSSKKLLLSDSGFYLCAWEDGPFPSPLHFGNGTRLTVT.

This chain joins TRBV30 and TRBJ1-5; no reliable D call. CDR3 length equals 13 residues. Between the trimmed V and J ends, which lost 1 base and 5 bases, there was a span of 9 bases. Germline V CDR1 and CDR2: GTSNPN, SVGIG (reference sequence). CDR3 region: CAWSASLDQPQHF. As DNA, the CDR3 is TGTGCCTGGAGTGCATCGTTAGATCAGCCCCAGCATTTT.

The chain has TRBV6-5 and TRBJ1-5, with a possible D match to TRBD1 (5 bases). Trimming removed 5 bases at V and 5 bases at J, with 10 bases between. In germline, CDR1 is MNHEY, CDR2 SVGAGI. The CDR3 consists of 13 residues. CDR3 region: CASSQSGDQPQHF. The CDR3 DNA reads as TGTGCCAGCAGTCAGTCGGGGGATCAGCCCCAGCATTTT.

J is TRBJ1-1 and V is TRBV30, with unresolved D. Germline CDR1 and CDR2: GTSNPN and SVGIG (reference sequence). This CDR3 spans 12 amino acids. V was cut by 4 bases and J by 0 bases, with 6 bases left in between. The CDR3 nucleotides are TGTGCCTGGAAATCAATGAACACTGAAGCTTTCTTT. Translated: CAWKSMNTEAFF.

The chain recombines TRBV5-1 with TRBJ1-1; the D gene is possibly TRBD1 (5 bases). The germline CDR1 and CDR2 sequences are SGHRS and YFSETQ. This CDR3 region has 15 residues. Deletions cut 2 bases from V and 10 bases from J, with 21 bases between. CDR3 residues: CASSFSRGKGLGAFF. The CDR3 nucleotides read TGCGCCAGCAGCTTTAGTAGGGGTAAAGGGTTGGGAGCTTTCTTT.

Concerning this clone itself: Sequence at one end of the junction differs from germline and may be a read error. The chain has TRBV19 and TRBJ2-6; D may be TRBD1 (6 bases). The CDR3 is made up of 13 amino acids. The germline V gene encodes CDR1 LNHDA and CDR2 SQIVND (reference sequence). CDR3 DNA: TGTGCCAGTAGAGGGGGTGGGCCCAACGTCCTGACTTTC. It yields the protein CASRGGGPNVLTF.